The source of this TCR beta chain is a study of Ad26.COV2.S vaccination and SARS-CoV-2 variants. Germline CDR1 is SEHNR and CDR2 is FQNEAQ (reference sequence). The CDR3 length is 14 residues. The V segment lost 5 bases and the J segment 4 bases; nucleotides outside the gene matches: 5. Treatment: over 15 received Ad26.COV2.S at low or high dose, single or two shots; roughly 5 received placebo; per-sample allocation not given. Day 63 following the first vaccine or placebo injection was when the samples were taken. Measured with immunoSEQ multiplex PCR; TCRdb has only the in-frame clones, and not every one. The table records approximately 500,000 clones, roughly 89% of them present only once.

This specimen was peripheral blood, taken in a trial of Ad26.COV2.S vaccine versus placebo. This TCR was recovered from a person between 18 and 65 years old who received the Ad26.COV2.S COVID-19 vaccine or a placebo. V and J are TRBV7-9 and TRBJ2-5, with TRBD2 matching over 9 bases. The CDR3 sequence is CASSRAGGSETQYF. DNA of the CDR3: TGTGCCAGCAGCCGGGCGGGGGGGTCAGAGACCCAGTACTTC. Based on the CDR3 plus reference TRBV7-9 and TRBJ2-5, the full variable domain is DTGVSQNPRHKITKRGQNVTFRCDPISEHNRLYWYRQTLGQGPEFLTYFQNEAQLEKSRLLSDRFSAERPKGSFSTLEIQRTEQGDSAMYLCASSRAGGSETQYFGPGTRLLVL.